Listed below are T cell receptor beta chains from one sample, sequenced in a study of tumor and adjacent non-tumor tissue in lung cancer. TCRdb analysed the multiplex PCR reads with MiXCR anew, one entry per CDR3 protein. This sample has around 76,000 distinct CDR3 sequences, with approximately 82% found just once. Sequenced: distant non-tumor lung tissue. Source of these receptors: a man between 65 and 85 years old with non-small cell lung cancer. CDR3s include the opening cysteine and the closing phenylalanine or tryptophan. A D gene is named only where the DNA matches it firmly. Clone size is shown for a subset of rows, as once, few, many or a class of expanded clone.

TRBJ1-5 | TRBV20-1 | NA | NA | TGCAGTGCTAGAGACCAGTGGGGATATAGCAATCAGCCCCAGCATTTT | CSARDQWGYSNQPQHF
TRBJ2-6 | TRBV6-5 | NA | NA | TGTGCCAGCAGTTCCGGGATAGGGGACTCTGGGGCCAACGTCCTGAGTTTC | CASSSGIGDSGANVLSF
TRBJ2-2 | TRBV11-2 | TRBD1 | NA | TGTGGCAGCAGCTTAGTGGTCACAGGGGTTGGCGGGGAGCTGTTTTTT | CGSSLVVTGVGGELFF
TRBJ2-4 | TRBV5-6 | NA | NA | TGTGCCAGCAGCTCCGGCGGGACACTTCTCAAAAACATACAGTACTTC | CASSSGGTLLKNIQYF
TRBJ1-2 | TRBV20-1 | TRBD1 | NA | TGCAGTCGATCGGACAGGGGGCGAAACTATGGCAACACCTTC | CSRSDRGRNYGNTF
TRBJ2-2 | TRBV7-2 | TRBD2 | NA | TGTGCCAGCAGATGGACTAGCGGGAGTACCGGGGAGCTGTTTTTT | CASRWTSGSTGELFF
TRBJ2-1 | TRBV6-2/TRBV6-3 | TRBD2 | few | TGTGTCAGCAGTTACTCTCTACTAGCGGGGGTAAGCTCCTACAATGAGCAGTTCTTC | CVSSYSLLAGVSSYNEQFF
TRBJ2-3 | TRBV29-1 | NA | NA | TGCAGCGTCCTGACAGTGAGTAGCCCAGATACGCAGTATTTT | CSVLTVSSPDTQYF
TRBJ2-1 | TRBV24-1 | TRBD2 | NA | TGTGTCACCAGTGATTTGCTGCGGGGGGGCAATGAGCAGTTCTTC | CVTSDLLRGGNEQFF
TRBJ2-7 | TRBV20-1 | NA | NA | TGCAGTGTTAGAGAAGGACTAACGGGGACCTACGAGCGGTATTTC | CSVREGLTGTYERYF
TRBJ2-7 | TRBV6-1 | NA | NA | TGTGCCAGCAGTGCCGAGGATCCCGCCCACGAGCAGTACTTC | CASSAEDPAHEQYF
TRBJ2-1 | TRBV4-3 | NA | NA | TGCGCCAGAAGCCAAGAATTGACGGGAAGGAGGGCCCATGAGCAGTTCTTC | CARSQELTGRRAHEQFF
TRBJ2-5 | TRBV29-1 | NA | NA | TGCAGGGCCGACAGGTTCCAAGAGACCCAGTACTTC | CRADRFQETQYF
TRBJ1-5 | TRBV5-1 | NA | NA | TGCTCCAGCAGGAGCGGACCTTCAACAGATACGCAGCATTTT | CSSRSGPSTDTQHF
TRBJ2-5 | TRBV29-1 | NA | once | TGCAGCGTGGCCAACAGGTTCGAGACCCAGTACTTC | CSVANRFETQYF
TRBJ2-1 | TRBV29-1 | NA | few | TGCAGTGTTGAAGATTTTGGGGTGTACAATAAGCAGTTCTTC | CSVEDFGVYNKQFF
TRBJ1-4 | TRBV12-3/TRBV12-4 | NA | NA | TGTGCCAGCATCGTGCAGGCAGGGACTAATGAGAAACTGTTTTTT | CASIVQAGTNEKLFF
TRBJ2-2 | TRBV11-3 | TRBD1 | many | TGTGCCAGCAGCTTGCCTCGGACAGGGGGAACCGGGGAGCTGTTTTTT | CASSLPRTGGTGELFF
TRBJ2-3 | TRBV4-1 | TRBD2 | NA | TGCGCCATCAGCGAAGAAACGCTAGCGGGGGGTTCAGATACGCAGTATTTT | CAISEETLAGGSDTQYF
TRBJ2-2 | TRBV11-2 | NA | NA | TGTGTTAGCAGGTACAGGGACCTAGTGGCCGGGGAACTGTTTTTT | CVSRYRDLVAGELFF
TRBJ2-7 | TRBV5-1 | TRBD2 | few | TGCGCCAGCAGGCCAGCGGGAGTCGGCTACGAGCAGTACTTC | CASRPAGVGYEQYF
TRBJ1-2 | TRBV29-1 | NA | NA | TGCAGCGCTGAAGGAGGTGATAGCGTTAACTATGACTACACCTTC | CSAEGGDSVNYDYTF
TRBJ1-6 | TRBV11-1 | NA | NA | TGTGCCAGCAGCTTGGATAGTTCACCCCTAAACTTT | CASSLDSSPLNF
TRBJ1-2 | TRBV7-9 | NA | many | TGTGCCAGCAGCTTGGGACGGATCTATGGCTACACCTTC | CASSLGRIYGYTF
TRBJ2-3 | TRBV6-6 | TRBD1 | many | TGTGCCAGCAGAACAGGGGGCAGGGATACGCAGTATTTT | CASRTGGRDTQYF
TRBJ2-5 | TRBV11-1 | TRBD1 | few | TGTGCCAGTGGGACAGGGGTTTCGGAGACCCAGTACTTC | CASGTGVSETQYF
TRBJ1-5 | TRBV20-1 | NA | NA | TGCAATGATAGAGATAAAAGGGGGGGTAAGGGAGGCAATCAGCCCCAGCATTTT | CNDRDKRGGKGGNQPQHF
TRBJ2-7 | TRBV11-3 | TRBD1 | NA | TGTATCAGCAGCTCCTCCGGGACAGGGGTCAAGCAGTACTTC | CISSSSGTGVKQYF
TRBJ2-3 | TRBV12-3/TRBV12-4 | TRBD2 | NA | TGTGCCAGCAGTATGAGACTAGCGGCCTACACAGAAACGCAGTATTTT | CASSMRLAAYTETQYF
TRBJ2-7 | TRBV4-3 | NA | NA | TGCGCCAGCAACCAAACCACCAAGGGGTTCCACGAGCAATACTTC | CASNQTTKGFHEQYF
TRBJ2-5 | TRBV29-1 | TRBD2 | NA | TGCAGTATTGAAATCTATTGGACTAGCGGGGGGAAACAAGAGACCCAGTACTTC | CSIEIYWTSGGKQETQYF
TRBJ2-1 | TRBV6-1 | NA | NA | TGTACCAGAAGTTACAATGAGCAGTTCTTC | CTRSYNEQFF
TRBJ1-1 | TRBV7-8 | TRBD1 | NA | TGTGCCAGCACCCAGGGGGCTCGCAACCCTGAAGCTTTCTTT | CASTQGARNPEAFF
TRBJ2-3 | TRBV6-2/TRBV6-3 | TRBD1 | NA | TGTGCCAGCAGTGATCGGGGACAGAGACTCACAGATACGCATTATTTT | CASSDRGQRLTDTHYF
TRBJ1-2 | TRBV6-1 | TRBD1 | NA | TGTGCCAGCAATGGAGGGACAGGGATTGGCTACACCTTC | CASNGGTGIGYTF
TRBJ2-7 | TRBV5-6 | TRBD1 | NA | TGTGCCAGGAGCTCCGTTGTCCTGGACAGGACCTACGATCAGTACTTC | CARSSVVLDRTYDQYF
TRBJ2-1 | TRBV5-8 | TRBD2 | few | TGTGCCAGCAGCTCCATAGCGGGGCCTTACAATGAGCAGTTCTTC | CASSSIAGPYNEQFF
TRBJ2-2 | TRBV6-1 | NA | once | TGTGCCAGCAGTCCACTTGCGGACATGGCCGGGGAGCTGTTTTTT | CASSPLADMAGELFF
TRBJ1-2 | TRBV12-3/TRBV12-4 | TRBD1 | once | TGTGCCAACAGGCCGGGACAGGTGAACTATGGGTACACCTTC | CANRPGQVNYGYTF
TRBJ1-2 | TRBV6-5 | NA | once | TGTGCCAGCAGTTACTCGATGACTGGGAGTAACTACACCTTC | CASSYSMTGSNYTF
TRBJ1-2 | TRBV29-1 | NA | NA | TGCACCGTTGTCCCCTATCAATCCTCGAGAGAAGATGGCTATACCTTC | CTVVPYQSSREDGYTF
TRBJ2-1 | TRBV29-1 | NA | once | TGCAGCGTTGATACTGCATCCTACGAGCAGTTCTTC | CSVDTASYEQFF
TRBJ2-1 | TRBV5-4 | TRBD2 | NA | TGTGCCAGCAGCCGTCTAGTGGGGGAGGGCAATGAGCAGTTCTTC | CASSRLVGEGNEQFF
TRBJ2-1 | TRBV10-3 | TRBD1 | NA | TGTGACATCTGTGGACAGGGCTCCTACAATGAGCAGTTCTTC | CDICGQGSYNEQFF
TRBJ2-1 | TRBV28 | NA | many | TGTGCCAGCAGTCCGTTGTGGACTCCCGCCTACAATGAGCAGTTCTTC | CASSPLWTPAYNEQFF
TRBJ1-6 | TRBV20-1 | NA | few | TGCAGTGCTAGATCAGTCCAGAATTCACACCTCCACTTT | CSARSVQNSHLHF
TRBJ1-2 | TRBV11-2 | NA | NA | TGTGTCAGCAGCCCGGTATGGGAAAATGGCTACACCTTC | CVSSPVWENGYTF
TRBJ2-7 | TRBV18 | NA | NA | TGTGCCAGCTCACAACTCGACAGTTCCTATGAGCAGTACTTC | CASSQLDSSYEQYF
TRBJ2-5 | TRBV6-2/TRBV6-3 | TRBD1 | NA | TGTGCCAGCAGTTCGACAGGGCCCTATGGAGAGACCCAGTACTTC | CASSSTGPYGETQYF
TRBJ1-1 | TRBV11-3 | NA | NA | TGTGCCATCAGCTTCCGGTACATAACCCTGAGCACTGAAGCTTTCTTT | CAISFRYITLSTEAFF
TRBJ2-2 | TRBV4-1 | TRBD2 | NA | TGCACCAGCAGAGCACGAGGGTCTAGCGGGGGGCCGCGGGGAATCGGGGAGCTGTTTTTT | CTSRARGSSGGPRGIGELFF
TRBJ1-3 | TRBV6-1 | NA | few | TGTGTCAGCGGCACCAGGATAACATCTGGAAACACCATATATTTT | CVSGTRITSGNTIYF
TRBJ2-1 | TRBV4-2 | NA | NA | TGTGGCAGCAGCCAGGAGGTAAGCGAAGGTAGACGGGAGCAGTTCTTC | CGSSQEVSEGRREQFF
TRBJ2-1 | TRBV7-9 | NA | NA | TGTCCCAGCAGCGTAGACCAGCCTCTTTACTCCTACAATGAGCAGTTCTTC | CPSSVDQPLYSYNEQFF
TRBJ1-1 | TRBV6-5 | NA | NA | TGTGCCAGCAGTTACTCCCGGGGAAGCACAGAAGCTCTCTTT | CASSYSRGSTEALF
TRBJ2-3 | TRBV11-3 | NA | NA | TGTGCTAGCTCCCGTCGGGAAGTAAGCACGGATACGAAGTATTTT | CASSRREVSTDTKYF